This is a list of T cell receptor beta chains from one sample in a study of OX40 agonist ivuxolimab in advanced cancers. TCRdb's copy holds only in-frame clones and misses some; the assay was immunoSEQ multiplex PCR. The repertoire has 42,000 or so clones, 86% of them found once; the top ten carry 20% to 25%. Sample: CD4+ or CD8+ T cells sorted from blood, taken in a trial of the OX40 agonist ivuxolimab. These receptors were collected from an adult with an advanced solid tumor such as melanoma, head and neck, liver or kidney cancer. The CDR3 runs from the conserved cysteine through the conserved F or W. The order of the fields is V gene, clone size, CDR3 length, D gene, J gene, CDR3 DNA, CDR3 protein. A D gene is named only where the DNA matches it firmly. Expanded clones are given a class, and other clones once, few, many or no size at all.

V: TRBV19; size: .; length: 14; D: TRBD1; J: TRBJ1-2; DNA: TGTGCCAGTAGTTCACAGGGGGTGTACTATGGCTACACCTTC; CDR3: CASSSQGVYYGYTF
V: TRBV19; size: .; length: 15; D: TRBD1; J: TRBJ1-6; DNA: TGTGCCAGTACGGCTCTCAGGGGGCATGGATCACCCCTCCACTTT; CDR3: CASTALRGHGSPLHF
V: TRBV7-8; size: .; length: 16; D: .; J: TRBJ1-3; DNA: TGTGCCAGCAGCTTGAGGGGAGAAAGCTCTGGAAACACCATATATTTT; CDR3: CASSLRGESSGNTIYF
V: TRBV9; size: .; length: 16; D: TRBD1; J: TRBJ2-5; DNA: TGTGCCAGCAGCGTAGGGACAGGAGACCACCAAGAGACCCAGTACTTC; CDR3: CASSVGTGDHQETQYF
V: TRBV4-2; size: .; length: 18; D: .; J: TRBJ2-3; DNA: TGTGCCAGCAGCCAAGAGTGGGGGGAGTGGCTGAACACAGATACGCAGTATTTT; CDR3: CASSQEWGEWLNTDTQYF
V: TRBV30; size: .; length: 16; D: TRBD1; J: TRBJ1-5; DNA: TGTGCCTGGAGTGTACGCGGCAGGGGGTCGGATCAGCCCCAGCATTTT; CDR3: CAWSVRGRGSDQPQHF
V: TRBV6-5; size: once; length: 11; D: .; J: TRBJ2-2; DNA: TGTGCCAGCAGTTACGGCGGGGAGCTGTTTTTT; CDR3: CASSYGGELFF
V: TRBV4-1; size: .; length: 15; D: .; J: TRBJ1-2; DNA: TGCGCCAGCAGCCAAGAGGAAGATACTAACTATGGCTACACCTTC; CDR3: CASSQEEDTNYGYTF
V: TRBV4-1; size: .; length: 14; D: .; J: TRBJ2-1; DNA: TGCGCCAGCAGCCAAGATCCACGGCACTATGAGCAGTTCTTC; CDR3: CASSQDPRHYEQFF
V: TRBV9; size: .; length: 15; D: TRBD1; J: TRBJ2-1; DNA: TGTGCCAGCAGCCCAGGGCAGGGGGCATTGAATGAGCAGTTCTTC; CDR3: CASSPGQGALNEQFF
V: TRBV7-9; size: .; length: 17; D: TRBD2; J: TRBJ2-1; DNA: TGTGCCAGCAGCTTAGGTCTAGCGGGGTTTTATTCTAATGAGCAGTTCTTC; CDR3: CASSLGLAGFYSNEQFF
V: TRBV2; size: .; length: 13; D: .; J: TRBJ1-4; DNA: TGTGCCAGCTGCACAGGTCTTAATGAAAAACTGTTTTTT; CDR3: CASCTGLNEKLFF
V: TRBV27; size: .; length: 15; D: TRBD1; J: TRBJ1-5; DNA: TGTGCCAGCAGTCTGGACAGGCTTGGCAATCAGCCCCAGCATTTT; CDR3: CASSLDRLGNQPQHF
V: TRBV6-6; size: .; length: 14; D: TRBD2; J: TRBJ2-3; DNA: TGTGCCAGCCGGGGGGGGTTCATAGAAGATACGCAGTATTTT; CDR3: CASRGGFIEDTQYF
V: TRBV7-9; size: .; length: 15; D: .; J: TRBJ1-5; DNA: TGTGCCAGCAGCTTAGCGACGGACCTCGGGAGGCCCCAGCATTTT; CDR3: CASSLATDLGRPQHF
V: TRBV10-1; size: .; length: 16; D: TRBD1; J: TRBJ1-1; DNA: TGCGCCAGCAGTGAGCGAAGGACAGGGGTGGACACTGAAGCTTTCTTT; CDR3: CASSERRTGVDTEAFF
V: TRBV9; size: .; length: 14; D: .; J: TRBJ2-7; DNA: TGTGCCAGCAGCGCGTCAGGGGCGGGCAACGAGCAGTACTTC; CDR3: CASSASGAGNEQYF
V: TRBV5-4; size: .; length: 12; D: .; J: TRBJ1-1; DNA: TGTGCCAGCAGCTACACTAACACTGAAGCTTTCTTT; CDR3: CASSYTNTEAFF
V: TRBV10-2; size: .; length: 14; D: .; J: TRBJ1-5; DNA: TGCGCCAGCAGTGAACAGATTAGCAATCAGCCCCAGCATTTT; CDR3: CASSEQISNQPQHF
V: TRBV27; size: .; length: 18; D: TRBD1; J: TRBJ2-3; DNA: TGTGCCAGCAGTTTATCGGGACAGGGACCACTAAGCACAGATACGCAGTATTTT; CDR3: CASSLSGQGPLSTDTQYF
V: TRBV6-1; size: .; length: 11; D: .; J: TRBJ1-1; DNA: TGTGCCAGCAGTTATGGGGAAAAGGCTTTCTTT; CDR3: CASSYGEKAFF
V: TRBV11-1; size: .; length: 13; D: .; J: TRBJ2-2; DNA: TGTGCCAGCAGCTTATCTGGGCACGGGGAGCTGTTTTTT; CDR3: CASSLSGHGELFF